This TCR beta chain is drawn from a study of human T cells and chemical hapten exposure. Time point noted: patch test 2, 6 weeks after DPC sensitization. Sample treatment: therapeutic diphenylcyclopropenone sensitization with weekly scalp DPC. Investigators collected blood before applying each patch test. Someone pulled total RNA out of unfractionated whole blood. A few counts support this clonotype. The trim removed 5 bases at V and 5 bases at J, leaving 9 bases unmatched. This CDR3 comprises 14 residues. Germline V gives CDR1 MNHEY, CDR2 SVGAGI. In TCRdb, the RACE reads were re-called with MiXCR into one record per CDR3 protein. Of some 96,000 distinct CDR3 sequences listed, roughly a tenth were seen once; the top ten hold just over 2%.

The specimen was whole blood, collected in connection with sensitization to the hapten diphenylcyclopropenone (DPC). This TCR derives from a woman aged 40 to 55 with alopecia areata. Some clones in this sample may be carry-over from other donors' samples. This sequence joins TRBV6-5 and TRBJ2-7; 7 bases line up with TRBD1. The CDR3 reads CASSPYRGSHEQYF. The CDR3 DNA follows: TGTGCCAGCAGTCCCTACAGGGGATCCCACGAGCAGTACTTC.